The source of this TCR beta chain is a study of neoadjuvant nivolumab and ipilimumab in lung cancer. J gave up 2 bases and V 4 bases, and 5 bases lay outside the gene matches. Looked up from germline, CDR1 is SGHRS and CDR2 is YFSETQ. The CDR3 is 14 residues long. This table comes from immunoSEQ multiplex PCR, and its TCRdb copy is limited to in-frame clones, with some not included. This table has some 20,000 clones, roughly 79% appearing once. This rearrangement joins TRBV5-1 to TRBJ2-7; TRBD1 aligns across 8 bases. The sequences come from tumor tissue, collected after neoadjuvant nivolumab, alone or with ipilimumab, at or shortly before surgery. The TCR was taken from an adult with non-small cell lung cancer. The CDR3 sequence: CASSLDRATYEQYF. The CDR3 coding sequence is TGCGCCAGCAGCCTGGACAGGGCAACCTACGAGCAGTACTTC.